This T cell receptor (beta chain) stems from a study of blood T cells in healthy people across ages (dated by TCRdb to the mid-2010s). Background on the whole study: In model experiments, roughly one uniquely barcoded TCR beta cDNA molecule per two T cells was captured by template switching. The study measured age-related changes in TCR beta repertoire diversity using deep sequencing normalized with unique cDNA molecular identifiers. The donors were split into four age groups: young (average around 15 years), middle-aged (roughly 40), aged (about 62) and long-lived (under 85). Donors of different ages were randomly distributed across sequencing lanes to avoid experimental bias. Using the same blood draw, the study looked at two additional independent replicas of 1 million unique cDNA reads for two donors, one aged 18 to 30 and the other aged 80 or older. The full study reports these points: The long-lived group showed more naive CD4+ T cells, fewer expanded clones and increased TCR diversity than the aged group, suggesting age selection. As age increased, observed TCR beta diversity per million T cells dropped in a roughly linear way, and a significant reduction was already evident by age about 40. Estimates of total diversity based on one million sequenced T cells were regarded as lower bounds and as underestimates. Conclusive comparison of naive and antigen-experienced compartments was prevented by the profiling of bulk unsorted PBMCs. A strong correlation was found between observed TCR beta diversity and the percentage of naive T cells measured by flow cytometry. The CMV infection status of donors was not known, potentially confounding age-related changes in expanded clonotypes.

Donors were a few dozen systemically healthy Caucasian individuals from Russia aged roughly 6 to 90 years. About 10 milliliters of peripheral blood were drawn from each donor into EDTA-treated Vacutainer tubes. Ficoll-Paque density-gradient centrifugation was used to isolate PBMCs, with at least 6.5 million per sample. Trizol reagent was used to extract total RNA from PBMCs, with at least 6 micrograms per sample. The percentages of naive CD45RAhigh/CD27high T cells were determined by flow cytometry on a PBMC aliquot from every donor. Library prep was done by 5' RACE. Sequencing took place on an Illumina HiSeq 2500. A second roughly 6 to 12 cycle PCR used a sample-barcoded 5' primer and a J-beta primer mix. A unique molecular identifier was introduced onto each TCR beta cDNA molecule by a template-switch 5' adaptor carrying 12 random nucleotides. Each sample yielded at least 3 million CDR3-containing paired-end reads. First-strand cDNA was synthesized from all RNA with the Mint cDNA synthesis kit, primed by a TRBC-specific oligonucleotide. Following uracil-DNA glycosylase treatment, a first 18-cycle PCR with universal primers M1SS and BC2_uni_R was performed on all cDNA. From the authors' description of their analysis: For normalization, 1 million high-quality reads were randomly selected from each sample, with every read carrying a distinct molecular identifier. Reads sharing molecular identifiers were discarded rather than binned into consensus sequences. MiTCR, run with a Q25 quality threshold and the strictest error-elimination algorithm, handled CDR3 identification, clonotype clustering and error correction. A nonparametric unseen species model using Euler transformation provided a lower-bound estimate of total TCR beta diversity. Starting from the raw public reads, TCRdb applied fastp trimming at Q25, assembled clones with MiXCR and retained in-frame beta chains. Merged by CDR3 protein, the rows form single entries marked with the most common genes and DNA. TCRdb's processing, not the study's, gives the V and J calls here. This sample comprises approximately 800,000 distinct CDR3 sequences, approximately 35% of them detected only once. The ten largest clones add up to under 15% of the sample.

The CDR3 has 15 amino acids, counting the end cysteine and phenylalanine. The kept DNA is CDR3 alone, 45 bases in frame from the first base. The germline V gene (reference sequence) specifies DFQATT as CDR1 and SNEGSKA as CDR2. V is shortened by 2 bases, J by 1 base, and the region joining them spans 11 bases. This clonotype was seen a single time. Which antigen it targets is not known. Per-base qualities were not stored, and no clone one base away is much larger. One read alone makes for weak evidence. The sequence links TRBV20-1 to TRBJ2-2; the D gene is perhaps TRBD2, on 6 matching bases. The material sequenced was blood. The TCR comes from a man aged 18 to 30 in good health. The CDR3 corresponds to CSARRGGGNTGELFF. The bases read TGCAGTGCTAGAAGGGGAGGCGGGAACACCGGGGAGCTGTTTTTT.